This TCR beta chain was identified during a study of T cell responses to AZD1222 COVID-19 vaccine. Study outcomes and limitations: It should be noted that donors were predominantly white British and more often female, and clonal diversity was possibly underestimated.

About this clone itself: Its antigen is unknown.

Germline CDR1 is MDHEN and CDR2 is SYDVKM. V was pared by 3 bases and J by 3 bases, with 4 bases of the junction left unmatched. The CDR3 runs 15 residues. Repertoires were generated with immunoSEQ multiplex PCR, while TCRdb's copy carries only in-frame clones and drops some. The sample carries 150,000 to 200,000 clones, 90% recorded once. This TCR derives from an adult in good health. V and J are TRBV28 and TRBJ2-1; 8 bases line up with TRBD1. The sample in question was peripheral blood, obtained on day 0 of AZD1222 vaccination. In DNA, the CDR3 is TGTGCCAGCAGTTTTGAGGACAGGGACTACAATGAGCAGTTCTTC. It translates to CASSFEDRDYNEQFF.